The 10 T cell receptor beta chains in this list originate from one sample, sequenced in a study of blood T cell repertoires in COVID-19. Data came from immunoSEQ multiplex PCR; TCRdb stores just in-frame clones and leaves some out. The sample includes 200,000 or so clones, about 79% of them seen just once. The sample taken for sequencing was peripheral blood. The receptors derive from a man between 35 and 55 years old who had recovered from COVID-19.

The genes are TRBV10-1 and TRBJ2-1; the match to TRBD2 covers 8 bases. The length of the CDR3 is 12 residues. Germline CDR1 and CDR2: WNHNN and SYGVQD (reference sequence). The V segment lost 7 bases and the J segment 9 bases; nucleotides outside the gene matches: 5. CDR3 sequence reads: CASNPGGGEQFF. CDR3 bases: TGCGCCAGCAACCCCGGGGGGGGTGAGCAGTTCTTC.

V is TRBV7-2 and J is TRBJ1-1, with a tentative D call TRBD1 (6 bases). The CDR3 sequence is 15 residues long. The V end was cut by 2 bases, the J end by 5 bases, with 15 bases between. CDR1 is SGHTA and CDR2 is FQGNSA in the germline V gene. CDR3: CASSLTTGRRTEAFF. CDR3 sequence (DNA): TGTGCCAGCAGCTTAACAACAGGGCGTCGAACTGAAGCTTTCTTT.

The J gene is TRBJ2-3, the V gene TRBV21-1; the table's D call, TRBD2, was not checked against the DNA. TRBV21-1 is listed as a pseudogene. The CDR3 is 16 amino acids. The CDR3 region has the DNA TGTGCCAGCAGCAAGAGGACTAGCGGGGCCACAGATACGCAGTATTTT. This encodes CASSKRTSGATDTQYF.

This clone was detected once. The chain carries TRBV19 and TRBJ2-5, with 13 nucleotides matching TRBD2. Germline V gene sequence: CDR1 LNHDA, CDR2 SQIVND (reference sequence). Trimming removed 5 bases from V and 5 bases from J; junction bases left unmatched: 8. CDR3 length equals 16 residues. The CDR3 sequence: CASSGGLAGVGETQYF. The CDR3 DNA sequence: TGTGCCAGTAGTGGAGGACTAGCGGGAGTGGGGGAGACCCAGTACTTC. Complete variable domain (other parts from reference TRBV19 and TRBJ2-5): DGGITQSPKYLFRKEGQNVTLSCEQNLNHDAMYWYRQDPGQGLRLIYYSQIVNDFQKGDIAEGYSVSREKKESFPLTVTSAQKNPTAFYLCASSGGLAGVGETQYFGPGTRLLVL.

The rearrangement links TRBV7-9 to TRBJ2-5; D is ambiguous. The ends were cut back, 1 base at V and 3 bases at J, with 9 bases in the middle. Germline assignment: CDR1 SEHNR and CDR2 FQNEAQ (reference sequence). This CDR3 contains 14 residues. CDR3 in DNA: TGTGCCAGCAGCTTAGATGCCTCGGAAGAGACCCAGTACTTC. Encoded protein: CASSLDASEETQYF.

The chain joins TRBV9 to TRBJ1-6; TRBD1 matches 10 bases. Losses at the gene ends were 7 bases for V and 8 bases for J; bases not matched to a gene: 3. CDR3 length: 13 amino acids. Germline V gives CDR1 SGDLS, CDR2 YYNGEE. In DNA, the CDR3 is TGTGCCAGCCGCGGGACAGGGGATTCACCCCTCCACTTT. Protein: CASRGTGDSPLHF. The full variable domain, in which reference TRBV9 and TRBJ1-6 provide the parts outside the CDR3, is DSGVTQTPKHLITATGQRVTLRCSPRSGDLSVYWYQQSLDQGLQFLIQYYNGEERAKGNILERFSAQQFPDLHSELNLSSLELGDSALYFCASRGTGDSPLHFGNGTRLTVT.

The rearrangement joins TRBV6-2 or TRBV6-3 to TRBJ1-5; TRBD1 is a possible D gene (6 bases). CDR1 is MNHEY and CDR2 is SVGEGT in the germline V gene. The CDR3 is 16 residues long. Trimming removed 1 base at V and 1 base at J, with 11 bases between. The CDR3 sequence: CASSYWWGRSNQPQHF. Written as DNA, the CDR3 is TGTGCCAGCAGTTACTGGTGGGGGCGAAGCAATCAGCCCCAGCATTTT.

This chain links TRBV5-6 with TRBJ2-5; no clear D gene. This CDR3 is 13 amino acids long. Germline-derived CDR1 and CDR2 are SGHDT and YYEEEE. V lost 0 bases and J lost 3, with 6 bases in between. The CDR3 is CASSLVSEETQYF. The CDR3 DNA sequence: TGTGCCAGCAGCTTGGTGTCTGAAGAGACCCAGTACTTC.

This chain's CDR3 is CAWNLAGRTHEQYF. CDR3 in DNA: TGTGCCTGGAATTTGGCAGGGAGGACTCACGAGCAGTACTTC. The rearrangement joins TRBV30 to TRBJ2-7, with D possibly matching TRBD2 (6 bases). This CDR3 region has 14 residues. With 4 bases removed from V and 5 bases from J, the gap between germline ends came to 18 bases. Germline V CDR1 and CDR2: GTSNPN, SVGIG (reference sequence).

This clone was recorded a few times. The chain has TRBV19 and TRBJ2-1; 14 nucleotides agree with TRBD2. The V gene end was trimmed by 6 bases and the J gene end by 6 bases; junction bases not matched to a gene: 7. This CDR3 is 16 amino acids long. CDR1 LNHDA and CDR2 SQIVND come from the germline V gene (reference sequence). CDR3 protein: CASRLPGTSGSNEQFF. CDR3 bases: TGTGCCAGTAGGCTTCCTGGGACTAGCGGGAGCAATGAGCAGTTCTTC.